This TCR beta chain was identified during a study of T cells expressing NK-cell markers. In the study overall: According to the study, TCR beta repertoires originated from sorted CD3+CD56+NKG2C+, CD3+CD56+NKG2C- and CD3+CD56-NKG2C+ T cells. One of the eight sequenced donors was seronegative, whereas the other seven were HCMV-seropositive.

Template switching by 5'RACE with UMIs generated the TCR beta cDNA. TCRdb reprocessed the 5' RACE reads and stores each CDR3 protein as one record, lacking DNA. This repertoire comprises 550,000 to 600,000 distinct CDR3 sequences; its ten largest clones make up around 3.3%. Per the germline V gene, CDR1 is SGHAT and CDR2 is FQNNGV. This CDR3 spans 15 amino acids. Of note for this clonotype: Its cognate antigen is unknown.

Findings of the study overall: As a fraction of CD8+ T cells, dominant NKG2C+ clonotypes reached roughly 1.0-7.0% in six donors.

V gene TRBV11-2 combines with J gene TRBJ1-3; there is no DNA to check the TCRdb D call of TRBD1. Sequencing was performed on blood T cells: a sorted CD56 or NKG2C T cell subset, CD4+ or CD8+ T cells, or bulk PBMC T cells (not recorded which). The receptor's source is a man aged 18 to 35 in good health. The CDR3 sequence is CASSPVRGHGNTIYF.